Listed below are T cell receptor beta chains from one sample, sequenced in a study of T cells in Graves' hyperthyroidism and ophthalmopathy. TCRdb re-analysed the multiplex PCR reads in MiXCR, keeping a single row per CDR3 protein. There are about 640,000 distinct CDR3 sequences in the sample; less than 25% occur only once, and more than 30% lies in the top ten. Sequencing was carried out using blood. The origin of the receptors is a man aged 30-40 years with Graves' ophthalmopathy. Both conserved end residues are part of each CDR3. A D gene is named only where the DNA matches it firmly. The size of a clone is reported for some rows only, either as once, few or many, or as a class for expanded clones.

clone size,D gene,J gene,V gene,CDR3 DNA,CDR3 protein
NA,NA,TRBJ2-1,TRBV10-2,TGCGCCAGCAGAGAGGCGGAGCAGTTCTTC,CASREAEQFF
NA,NA,TRBJ1-1,TRBV4-1,TGCGCCAGCAGCCTTTCGGACCGCATGAACACTGAAGCTTTCTTT,CASSLSDRMNTEAFF
NA,NA,TRBJ1-1,TRBV6-4,TGTGCCAGCAGTTACGAGGGGTTAACCACTGAAGCTTTCTTT,CASSYEGLTTEAFF
many,TRBD1,TRBJ2-5,TRBV2,TGTGCCAGCAGTGATGAAGGGGGCGCAGCGGAGACCCAGTACTTC,CASSDEGGAAETQYF
NA,NA,TRBJ2-1,TRBV6-1,TGTGCCAGCAGTGAATTAAGGAATGAGCAGTTCTTC,CASSELRNEQFF
NA,NA,TRBJ1-6,TRBV5-1,TGCGCCAGCAGCCTGACAGCCGCTTATAATTCACCCCTCCACTTT,CASSLTAAYNSPLHF
NA,TRBD1,TRBJ1-5,TRBV6-5,TGTGCCAGCCGTTACGGGGACAGACCGAGCAATCAGCCCCAGCATTTT,CASRYGDRPSNQPQHF
few,TRBD2,TRBJ2-3,TRBV12-3/TRBV12-4,TGTGCCAGCAGTTTAGTGGCCCGCGGACTAGCGTTGAGCACAGATACGCAGTATTTT,CASSLVARGLALSTDTQYF
many,NA,TRBJ1-1,TRBV29-1,TGCAGCGTTGGAGGTGTAATGAACACTGAAGCTTTCTTT,CSVGGVMNTEAFF
few,NA,TRBJ1-6,TRBV6-4,TGTGCCAGCAGTGGGCCAGAGCTCTATAATTCACCCCTCCACTTT,CASSGPELYNSPLHF
few,NA,TRBJ2-2,TRBV6-5,TGTGCCAGCAGTTACTCAGGGGGGAAGAGCTTCACCGGGGAGCTGTTTTTT,CASSYSGGKSFTGELFF
NA,TRBD2,TRBJ2-1,TRBV5-1,TGCGCCAGCAGCTCTATAAAGACTAGCGGGAGTACCCATGAGCAGTTCTTC,CASSSIKTSGSTHEQFF
few,TRBD2,TRBJ2-1,TRBV6-2/TRBV6-3,TGTGCCAGCAGTTACGGAGGAGCGGGAGTGTCCAATGAGCAGTTCTTC,CASSYGGAGVSNEQFF
NA,NA,TRBJ2-7,TRBV20-1,TGCAGTGCTAGGAGTGGACAAACCTACGAGCAGTACTTC,CSARSGQTYEQYF
NA,TRBD2,TRBJ2-5,TRBV5-5,TGTGCCAGCAGCAGTACTAGCGGGAGGGCCCTCGAGACCCAGTACTTC,CASSSTSGRALETQYF
few,NA,TRBJ2-7,TRBV6-1,TGTGCCAGCACCGAAGGAGCGAGCTCCTACGAGCAGTACTTC,CASTEGASSYEQYF
NA,TRBD1,TRBJ1-5,TRBV28,TGTGCCAGCAGTTCAGGGGGCCGACAGCCCCAGCATTTT,CASSSGGRQPQHF
many,TRBD2,TRBJ2-1,TRBV6-2/TRBV6-3,TGTGCCAGCAGTTACGTTAGCGGGGGTAATGAGCAGTTCTTC,CASSYVSGGNEQFF
many,NA,TRBJ1-1,TRBV30,TGTGCCTGGGGACTAGGGGGCACTGAAGCTTTCTTT,CAWGLGGTEAFF
few,NA,TRBJ2-2,TRBV7-3,TGTGCCAGCAGCTTGGGCCCGTTCGGGGAGCTGTTTTTT,CASSLGPFGELFF
NA,TRBD1,TRBJ2-5,TRBV25-1,TGTGCCAGCAGTGAATCACAGGGGGATTGGGAGACCCAGTACTTC,CASSESQGDWETQYF
many,NA,TRBJ1-1,TRBV20-1,TGCAGTGCTAGAGATCTGAACACTGAAGCTTTCTTT,CSARDLNTEAFF
NA,NA,TRBJ2-6,TRBV19,TGTGCCAGTATCGGACAGGGGGCGGCTAGCGGGAGGGCCGGTGGGGCCAACGTCCTGACTTTC,CASIGQGAASGRAGGANVLTF
many,TRBD1,TRBJ2-7,TRBV20-1,TGCAGTGCTGAGGGGGACAGGGAGTCCTACGAGCAGTACTTC,CSAEGDRESYEQYF
many,NA,TRBJ1-4,TRBV28,TGTGCCAGCAGTTTTATCAGTCGTCGGGCTTACGAAAAACTGTTTTTT,CASSFISRRAYEKLFF
NA,NA,TRBJ2-7,TRBV28,TGTGCCAGCAACCCGGGACCCCAGGTCCGCTACGAGCAGTACTTC,CASNPGPQVRYEQYF
few,TRBD1,TRBJ2-5,TRBV29-1,TGCAGCGTTGAAATCCCAGGGGGCGCCGAGACCCAGTACTTC,CSVEIPGGAETQYF
few,TRBD1,TRBJ1-2,TRBV6-2/TRBV6-3,TGTGCCAGCAGTGTGCCGGGACAGGGAATAGCTAACTATGGCTACACCTTC,CASSVPGQGIANYGYTF
few,NA,TRBJ2-1,TRBV7-3,TGTGCCAGCAGCGATCCCCCCCGACCTTACAATGAGCAGTTCTTC,CASSDPPRPYNEQFF
NA,TRBD2,TRBJ2-7,TRBV15,TGTGCCACCAGCAGAGATCCGACTAGCTGGCACGAGCAGTACTTC,CATSRDPTSWHEQYF
few,NA,TRBJ1-2,TRBV27,TGTGCCAGCAGCGACGGGGCCCTCTTTGGCTACACCTTC,CASSDGALFGYTF
few,NA,TRBJ2-7,TRBV29-1,TGCAGCGTTGAAGACGGGGATAGCCAATTACGAGGGCAGTACTTC,CSVEDGDSQLRGQYF
many,TRBD1,TRBJ2-1,TRBV29-1,TGCAGTATTGGGACAGGCTACAATGAGCAGTTCTTC,CSIGTGYNEQFF
many,NA,TRBJ1-2,TRBV7-2,TGTGCCAGCACCTTAGTTGGGGGGGGAAGCTATGGCTACACCTTC,CASTLVGGGSYGYTF
many,NA,TRBJ1-6,TRBV18,TGTGCCAGCTCAGAATGGGACGGATCAAGCGAACCCCTCCACTTT,CASSEWDGSSEPLHF
many,NA,TRBJ2-7,TRBV20-1,TGCAGTGCTAGAGATCCCGGCTACTACGAGCAGTACTTC,CSARDPGYYEQYF
NA,NA,TRBJ2-7,TRBV12-3/TRBV12-4,TGTGCCAGCAGTTTAGGGTTCCTCTACGAGCAGTACTTC,CASSLGFLYEQYF
few,TRBD1,TRBJ2-1,TRBV14,TGTGCCAGCAGCCCCCGGACAGGGGGCTATGAGCAGTTCTTC,CASSPRTGGYEQFF
few,NA,TRBJ2-4,TRBV11-2,TGTGCCAGCAGCTTAGAGGGCGGGGGCGCAACCAAAAACATTCAGTACTTC,CASSLEGGGATKNIQYF
few,NA,TRBJ2-7,TRBV12-3/TRBV12-4,TGTGCCAGCAGCTTTAACAACTACTACGAGCAGTACTTC,CASSFNNYYEQYF
once,TRBD1,TRBJ1-2,TRBV20-1,TGCAGTGCTCAAAGACAGGGGGCGCTTCTCTATGGCTACACCTTC,CSAQRQGALLYGYTF
NA,TRBD2,TRBJ2-7,TRBV20-1,TGCAGTGCACCCGGGACTAGCGGTTCCTACGAGCAGTACTTC,CSAPGTSGSYEQYF
many,TRBD2,TRBJ2-7,TRBV30,TGTGCCTGGGTTGCGGGAGGACCCTACGAGCAGTACTTC,CAWVAGGPYEQYF
few,NA,TRBJ1-5,TRBV6-1,TGTGCCAGCGACTCCCGCGGACAGTCCAATCAGCCCCAGCATTTT,CASDSRGQSNQPQHF
once,NA,TRBJ1-2,TRBV25-1,TGTGCCAGCAGTCAAGAGGCAGTCTATGGCTACACCTTC,CASSQEAVYGYTF
many,NA,TRBJ1-1,TRBV10-3,TGTGCCATCAGTTCAGGGGTCGGAGGCACTGAAGCTTTCTTT,CAISSGVGGTEAFF
once,NA,TRBJ1-2,TRBV28,TGTGCCAGCAGTCGGACCTGGGTCGGCTACACCTTC,CASSRTWVGYTF
many,NA,TRBJ2-1,TRBV28,TGTGCCAGCAGTTTCGGTAGCGGACTATCCTACAATGAGCAGTTCTTC,CASSFGSGLSYNEQFF
few,NA,TRBJ2-3,TRBV14,TGTGCCAGCAGCCAAGATGAAACAGGGTGGGGTACGCAGTATTTT,CASSQDETGWGTQYF
few,NA,TRBJ1-1,TRBV15,TGTGCCACCAGCACATTGGAAGTCCCTGAAGCTTTCTTT,CATSTLEVPEAFF